This is a list of T cell receptor beta chains from one sample in a study of T cells in Graves' hyperthyroidism and ophthalmopathy. TCRdb re-derived calls from the multiplex PCR reads in MiXCR, one entry per CDR3 protein. The sample holds 600,000 to 850,000 distinct CDR3 sequences, around a sixth seen once. The material sequenced was blood. Receptors were obtained from a woman between 45 and 60 years old with Graves' hyperthyroidism that later progressed to Graves' ophthalmopathy. CDR3s include the opening cysteine and the closing phenylalanine or tryptophan. Each record gives: clone size, V gene, J gene, D gene, CDR3 protein, CDR3 DNA. D genes are given only for firm matches. Clone sizes are given selectively: once, few, many, or a class where the clone is expanded.

abundance: many
v_gene: TRBV20-1
j_gene: TRBJ1-2
d_gene: NA
CDR3aa: CSASSDRRLLYGYTF
CDR3nt: TGCAGTGCTAGTTCCGATCGGAGGCTGCTCTATGGCTACACCTTC

abundance: few
v_gene: TRBV3-1
j_gene: TRBJ2-7
d_gene: NA
CDR3aa: CASGGSSYEQYF
CDR3nt: TGTGCCAGCGGTGGGAGCTCCTACGAGCAGTACTTC

abundance: NA
v_gene: TRBV6-1
j_gene: TRBJ2-3
d_gene: TRBD1
CDR3aa: CASSEDRGSSQYF
CDR3nt: TGTGCCAGCAGTGAGGACAGGGGTTCGTCGCAGTATTTT

abundance: many
v_gene: TRBV11-1
j_gene: TRBJ1-1
d_gene: NA
CDR3aa: CASSPAWAAEAFF
CDR3nt: TGTGCCAGCAGCCCCGCATGGGCAGCTGAAGCTTTCTTT

abundance: many
v_gene: TRBV20-1
j_gene: TRBJ2-5
d_gene: NA
CDR3aa: CSARIQETQYF
CDR3nt: TGCAGTGCTAGAATACAAGAGACCCAGTACTTC

abundance: many
v_gene: TRBV11-2
j_gene: TRBJ2-2
d_gene: NA
CDR3aa: CASSLAGVVNTGELFF
CDR3nt: TGTGCCAGCAGCTTAGCAGGGGTCGTGAACACCGGGGAGCTGTTTTTT

abundance: NA
v_gene: TRBV4-1
j_gene: TRBJ1-6
d_gene: NA
CDR3aa: CASSRGRDNNSPLHF
CDR3nt: TGCGCCAGCAGCCGAGGCAGGGATAATAATTCACCCCTCCACTTT

abundance: NA
v_gene: TRBV19
j_gene: TRBJ1-2
d_gene: NA
CDR3aa: CASIGGGGYTF
CDR3nt: TGTGCCAGTATCGGGGGAGGCGGCTACACCTTC

abundance: NA
v_gene: TRBV4-1
j_gene: TRBJ1-4
d_gene: NA
CDR3aa: CASSQDSSANEKLFF
CDR3nt: TGCGCCAGCAGCCAAGATTCCTCGGCTAATGAAAAACTGTTTTTT

abundance: NA
v_gene: TRBV9
j_gene: TRBJ2-5
d_gene: NA
CDR3aa: CASSPGSGTLRETQYF
CDR3nt: TGTGCCAGCAGCCCAGGTTCCGGGACCCTCAGGGAGACCCAGTACTTC

abundance: many
v_gene: TRBV20-1
j_gene: TRBJ1-2
d_gene: NA
CDR3aa: CSAVRTGAGYTF
CDR3nt: TGCAGTGCTGTAAGGACGGGGGCTGGCTACACCTTC

abundance: NA
v_gene: TRBV18
j_gene: TRBJ2-5
d_gene: NA
CDR3aa: CASLRIPGAQETQYF
CDR3nt: TGTGCCAGCTTACGCATCCCGGGTGCCCAAGAGACCCAGTACTTC